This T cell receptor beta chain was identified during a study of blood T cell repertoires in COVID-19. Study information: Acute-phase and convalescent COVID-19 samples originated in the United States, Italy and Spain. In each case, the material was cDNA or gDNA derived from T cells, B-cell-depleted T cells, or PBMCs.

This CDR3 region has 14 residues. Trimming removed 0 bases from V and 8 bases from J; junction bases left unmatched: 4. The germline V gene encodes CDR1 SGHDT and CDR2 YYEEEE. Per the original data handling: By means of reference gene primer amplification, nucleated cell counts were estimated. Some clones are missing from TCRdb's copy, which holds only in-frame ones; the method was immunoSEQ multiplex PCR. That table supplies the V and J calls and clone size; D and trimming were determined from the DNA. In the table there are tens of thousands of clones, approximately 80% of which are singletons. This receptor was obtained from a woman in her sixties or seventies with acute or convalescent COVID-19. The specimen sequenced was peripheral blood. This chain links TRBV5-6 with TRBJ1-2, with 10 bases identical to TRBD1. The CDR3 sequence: CASSLATGGDGYTF. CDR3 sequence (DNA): TGTGCCAGCAGCTTGGCGACAGGGGGCGACGGCTACACCTTC.